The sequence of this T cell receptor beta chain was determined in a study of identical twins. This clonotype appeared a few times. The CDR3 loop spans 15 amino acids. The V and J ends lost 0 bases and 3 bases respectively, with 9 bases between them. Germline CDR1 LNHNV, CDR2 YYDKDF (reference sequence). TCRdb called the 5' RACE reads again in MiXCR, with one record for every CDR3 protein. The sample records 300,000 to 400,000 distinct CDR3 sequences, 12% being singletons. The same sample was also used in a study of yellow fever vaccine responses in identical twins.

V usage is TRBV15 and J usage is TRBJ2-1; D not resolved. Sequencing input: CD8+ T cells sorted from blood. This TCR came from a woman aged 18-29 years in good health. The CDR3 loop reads CATSRDVGGYNEQFF. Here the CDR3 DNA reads TGTGCCACCAGCAGAGATGTCGGCGGCTACAATGAGCAGTTCTTC.